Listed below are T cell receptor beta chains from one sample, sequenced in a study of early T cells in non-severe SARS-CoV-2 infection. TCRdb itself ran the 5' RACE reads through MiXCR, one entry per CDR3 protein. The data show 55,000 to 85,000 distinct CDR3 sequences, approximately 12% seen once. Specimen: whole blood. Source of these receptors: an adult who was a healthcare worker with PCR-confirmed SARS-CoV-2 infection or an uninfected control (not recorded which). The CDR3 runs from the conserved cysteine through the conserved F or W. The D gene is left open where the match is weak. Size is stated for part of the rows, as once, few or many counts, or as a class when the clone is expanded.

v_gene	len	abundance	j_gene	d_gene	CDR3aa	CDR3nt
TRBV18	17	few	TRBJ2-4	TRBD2	CASSRAPTSPGKNIQYF	TGTGCCAGCTCACGGGCCCCGACTAGCCCGGGCAAAAACATTCAGTACTTC
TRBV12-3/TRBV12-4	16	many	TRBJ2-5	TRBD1	CASSSYPTGVEETQYF	TGTGCCAGCAGTTCATACCCCACAGGGGTGGAAGAGACCCAGTACTTC
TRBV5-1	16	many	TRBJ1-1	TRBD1	CASGIPDRVRSGEAFF	TGCGCCAGCGGCATACCTGACAGGGTACGGTCTGGTGAAGCTTTCTTT
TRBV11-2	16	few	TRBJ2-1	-	CASSPHGGSSYNEQFF	TGTGCCAGCAGCCCCCACGGGGGTAGCTCCTACAATGAGCAGTTCTTC
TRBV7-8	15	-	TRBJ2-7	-	CASSLGQANQYEQYF	TGTGCCAGCAGCTTAGGGCAGGCGAACCAATACGAGCAGTACTTC
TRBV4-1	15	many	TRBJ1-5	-	CASSQDMFSNQPQHF	TGCGCCAGCAGCCAAGATATGTTTAGCAATCAGCCCCAGCATTTT
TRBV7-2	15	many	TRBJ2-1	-	CASSLLGGAYNEQFF	TGTGCCAGCAGCTTACTGGGGGGAGCCTACAATGAGCAGTTCTTC
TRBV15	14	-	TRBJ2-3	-	CATSREQLTDTQYF	TGTGCCACCAGCAGAGAACAGTTGACAGATACGCAGTATTTT
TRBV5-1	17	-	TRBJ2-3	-	CASSMGSNPAGTDTQYF	TGCGCCAGCTCGATGGGGTCGAACCCGGCTGGCACAGATACGCAGTATTTT
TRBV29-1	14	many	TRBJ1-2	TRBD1	CSVEEDRGLNGYTF	TGCAGCGTTGAGGAGGACAGGGGACTCAATGGCTACACCTTC
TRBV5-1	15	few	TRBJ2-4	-	CASSFGTPARNIQYF	TGCGCCAGCAGCTTCGGGACACCCGCGAGGAACATTCAGTACTTC
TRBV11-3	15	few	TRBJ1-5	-	CASSLGRGSNQPQHF	TGTGCCAGCAGCCTGGGGAGGGGTAGCAATCAGCCCCAGCATTTT
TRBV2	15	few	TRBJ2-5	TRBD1	CASGRTGGQQETQYF	TGTGCCAGCGGGAGGACAGGGGGCCAACAAGAGACCCAGTACTTC
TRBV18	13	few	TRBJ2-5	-	CASSPGIRETQYF	TGTGCCAGCTCACCAGGTATCCGGGAGACCCAGTACTTC
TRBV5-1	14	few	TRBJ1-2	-	CASSLLDGNYGYTF	TGCGCCAGCAGCTTACTGGACGGGAACTATGGCTACACCTTC
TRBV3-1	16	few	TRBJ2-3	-	CASSQGSGIATDTQYF	TGTGCCAGCAGCCAAGGGTCCGGTATAGCCACAGATACGCAGTATTTT
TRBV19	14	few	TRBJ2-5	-	CASSLALAQETQYF	TGTGCCAGTAGTCTCGCCCTAGCTCAAGAGACCCAGTACTTC
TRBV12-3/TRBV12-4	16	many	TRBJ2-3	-	CASSRRGRRSTDTQYF	TGTGCCAGCTCGCGTCGGGGGAGACGAAGCACAGATACGCAGTATTTT
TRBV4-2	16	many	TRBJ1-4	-	CASSQGIDSINEKLFF	TGTGCCAGCAGCCAGGGGATAGACAGCATTAATGAAAAACTGTTTTTT
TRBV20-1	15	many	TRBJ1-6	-	CSARARGLSNSPLHF	TGCAGTGCTAGGGCAAGGGGGTTAAGTAATTCACCCCTCCACTTT
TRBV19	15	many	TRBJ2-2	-	CASSIWGSNTGELFF	TGTGCCAGTAGTATCTGGGGATCGAACACCGGGGAGCTGTTTTTT
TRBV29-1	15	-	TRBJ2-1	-	CSVVYPTKVYNEQFF	TGCAGCGTTGTATATCCAACCAAAGTATACAATGAGCAGTTCTTC
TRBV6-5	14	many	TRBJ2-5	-	CASSSGNPQETQYF	TGTGCCAGCAGTTCAGGGAATCCCCAAGAGACCCAGTACTTC
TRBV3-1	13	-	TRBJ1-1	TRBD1	CATCRTGHTEAFF	TGTGCCACATGCCGGACAGGCCACACTGAAGCTTTCTTT
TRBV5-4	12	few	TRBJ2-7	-	CASSLDSREQYF	TGTGCCAGCAGCTTGGACAGCCGCGAGCAGTACTTC
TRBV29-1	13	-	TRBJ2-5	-	CSVVRQGGETQYF	TGCAGCGTTGTCCGCCAGGGCGGAGAGACCCAGTACTTC
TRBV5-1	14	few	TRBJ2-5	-	CASSLRSDQETQYF	TGCGCCAGCAGCTTGCGGTCCGACCAAGAGACCCAGTACTTC
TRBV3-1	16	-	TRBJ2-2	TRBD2	CASSQASGRMSGELFF	TGTGCCAGCAGCCAGGCTAGCGGGAGGATGTCCGGGGAGCTGTTTTTT
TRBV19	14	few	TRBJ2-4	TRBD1	CASSGGTGANIQYF	TGTGCCAGTAGTGGGGGGACAGGGGCTAACATTCAGTACTTC
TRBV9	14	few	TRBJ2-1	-	CASSVGRSYNEQFF	TGTGCCAGCAGCGTCGGGCGGAGCTACAATGAGCAGTTCTTC
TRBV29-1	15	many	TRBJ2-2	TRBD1	CSVGDRGPNTGELFF	TGCAGCGTAGGCGACAGGGGCCCTAACACCGGGGAGCTGTTTTTT
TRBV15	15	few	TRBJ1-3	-	CATSREGLAWDTIYF	TGTGCCACCAGCAGAGAAGGACTGGCATGGGACACCATATATTTT
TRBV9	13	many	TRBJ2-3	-	CASRGARTDTQYF	TGTGCCAGCAGAGGGGCACGGACAGATACGCAGTATTTT
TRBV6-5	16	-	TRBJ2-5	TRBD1	CASSGYGTGGLETQYF	TGTGCCAGCAGTGGTTACGGGACAGGGGGCCTGGAGACCCAGTACTTC
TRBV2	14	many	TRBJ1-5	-	CASSEEVGSQPQHF	TGTGCCAGCAGTGAAGAGGTAGGGTCCCAGCCCCAGCATTTT
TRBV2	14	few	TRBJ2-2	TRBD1	CASRPGQGTGELFF	TGTGCCAGCAGGCCGGGACAGGGAACCGGGGAGCTGTTTTTT
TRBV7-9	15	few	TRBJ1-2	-	CASSLGEAPLYGYTF	TGTGCCAGCAGCTTAGGGGAAGCGCCGCTCTATGGCTACACCTTC
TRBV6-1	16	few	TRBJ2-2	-	CASSETATINTGELFF	TGTGCCAGCAGTGAAACAGCCACCATAAACACCGGGGAGCTGTTTTTT
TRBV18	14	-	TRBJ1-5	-	CASSPLAENQPQHF	TGTGCCAGCTCACCTTTAGCGGAAAATCAGCCCCAGCATTTT
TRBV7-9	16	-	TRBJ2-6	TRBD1	CASSAQGAYGANVLTF	TGTGCCAGCAGCGCGCAGGGGGCGTATGGGGCCAACGTCCTGACTTTC
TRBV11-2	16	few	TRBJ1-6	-	CASSLTTRDSNSPLHF	TGTGCCAGCAGCCTCACAACCAGGGATTCCAATTCACCCCTCCACTTT
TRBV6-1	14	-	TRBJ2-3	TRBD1	CASSTGQGTDTQYF	TGTGCCAGCAGTACGGGACAGGGGACAGATACGCAGTATTTT
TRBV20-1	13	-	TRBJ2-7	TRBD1	CSAKDRFSYEQYF	TGCAGTGCAAAGGACAGGTTCTCCTACGAGCAGTACTTC
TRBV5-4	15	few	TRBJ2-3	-	CASSLDGTTTDTQYF	TGTGCCAGCAGCTTGGATGGGACGACCACAGATACGCAGTATTTT